The rows below give T cell receptor beta chains drawn from one sample of a study of metastatic and nonmetastatic thyroid tumors. TCRdb re-called the PCR reads with MiXCR. The sample gives tens of thousands of clones, roughly an eighth of which show up once; around 10% is in the top ten. The sequencing input was tumor tissue. These receptors were collected from a female donor with papillary thyroid cancer or a benign thyroid nodule (not recorded which). Some clones in this sample may be carry-over from other donors' samples. Each CDR3 is given with its conserved first and last residue. The D gene is left open where the match is weak. Where a row states a size, it is once, few, many or the class of an expanded clone; other rows omit it.

clone_size	cdr3_length	v_call	d_call	j_call	cdr3_nt	cdr3_aa
many	14	TRBV2	-	TRBJ1-6	TGTGCCAGCAGGCCCAGCTCCTATAATTCACCCCTCCACTTT	CASRPSSYNSPLHF
many	13	TRBV27	-	TRBJ2-1	TGTGCCAGCAGGGGAGACTGGTACAATGAGCAGTTCTTC	CASRGDWYNEQFF
many	15	TRBV12-3/TRBV12-4	-	TRBJ1-1	TGTGCCAGCAGTATAACAGGGCTTCGGAACACTGAAGCTTTCTTT	CASSITGLRNTEAFF
many	16	TRBV6-1	TRBD1	TRBJ2-3	TGTGCCAGCAGGAGAACAGGGGGCGTTGATTCAGATACGCAGTATTTT	CASRRTGGVDSDTQYF
-	13	TRBV7-2	-	TRBJ2-7	TGTGCCAGCAGCTTAGTATTCGGCGACGATCAGTACTTC	CASSLVFGDDQYF
-	16	TRBV20-1	-	TRBJ2-1	TGCAGTGCTATAGAGGCGCGGACTATCAGGCCCAATGAGCAGTTCTTC	CSAIEARTIRPNEQFF
many	13	TRBV28	-	TRBJ2-3	TGTGCCAGCAGATGGATCAGCACAGATACGCAGTATTTT	CASRWISTDTQYF
many	14	TRBV5-6	-	TRBJ1-6	TGTGCCAGCAGCTTGTCCCAGCATAATTCACCCCTCCACTTT	CASSLSQHNSPLHF
few	12	TRBV6-2/TRBV6-3	-	TRBJ2-1	TGTGGCAGCGGCAACTTGGGGGATGAGCAGTTCTTC	CGSGNLGDEQFF
many	15	TRBV6-2/TRBV6-3	TRBD2	TRBJ2-1	TGTGCCAGCAGCAATAGCGGGGTCTATGACAATGAGCAGTTCTTC	CASSNSGVYDNEQFF
many	14	TRBV20-1	-	TRBJ2-2	TGCAGTGCTAGAGGGCAACTGAACACCGGGGAGCTGTTTTTT	CSARGQLNTGELFF
many	13	TRBV20-1	-	TRBJ2-1	TGCAGTGCTAGAGATCGGCAGGTGAATGAGCAGTTCTTC	CSARDRQVNEQFF
many	14	TRBV4-1	TRBD1	TRBJ1-5	TGCGCCAGCAGCCAGACAGGGAAGGGCCAGCCCCAGCATTTT	CASSQTGKGQPQHF
many	16	TRBV6-2/TRBV6-3	-	TRBJ1-2	TGTGCCAGCAGATCGCTCCCGGGGGGTGGTTCCTATGGCTACACCTTC	CASRSLPGGGSYGYTF
many	13	TRBV10-3	-	TRBJ2-3	TGTGCCATCAGTGAGTCCGGGGGCAGGGCGCAGTATTTT	CAISESGGRAQYF
many	12	TRBV2	-	TRBJ2-7	TGTGCCAGCGATCAGGGAACCTACGAGCAGTACTTC	CASDQGTYEQYF
many	14	TRBV7-2	-	TRBJ1-3	TGTGCCAGCAGCCCTATGGTCAGTGGAAACACCATATATTTT	CASSPMVSGNTIYF
-	17	TRBV6-1	-	TRBJ1-5	TGTGCCAGCAGTGAACCTGCAGGGGAGTATGGCAATCAGCCCCAGCATTTT	CASSEPAGEYGNQPQHF
many	11	TRBV12-5	-	TRBJ1-1	TGTGCTAGTGGTCGGAACACTGAAGCTTTCTTT	CASGRNTEAFF
many	19	TRBV20-1	TRBD2	TRBJ2-1	TGCAGTGCTAGCGGGACAGCCTGGACTAGCGGGAGGGCTAACAATGAGCAGTTCTTC	CSASGTAWTSGRANNEQFF
medium-sized	15	TRBV6-1	-	TRBJ2-7	TGTGCCAGCCAGGTGAGCGGCCCATTCTCCTACGAGCAGTACTTC	CASQVSGPFSYEQYF
many	13	TRBV6-1	-	TRBJ2-1	TGTGCCAGCAAAGCCATAATAGGCAATGAGCAGTTCTTC	CASKAIIGNEQFF
many	16	TRBV24-1	-	TRBJ2-1	TGTGCCACCAGTGATTCCCGGGACATGTTCTACAATGAGCAGTTCTTC	CATSDSRDMFYNEQFF
many	11	TRBV2	-	TRBJ2-2	TGTGCCAGCCGGGCCGCCGGGGAGCTGTTTTTT	CASRAAGELFF